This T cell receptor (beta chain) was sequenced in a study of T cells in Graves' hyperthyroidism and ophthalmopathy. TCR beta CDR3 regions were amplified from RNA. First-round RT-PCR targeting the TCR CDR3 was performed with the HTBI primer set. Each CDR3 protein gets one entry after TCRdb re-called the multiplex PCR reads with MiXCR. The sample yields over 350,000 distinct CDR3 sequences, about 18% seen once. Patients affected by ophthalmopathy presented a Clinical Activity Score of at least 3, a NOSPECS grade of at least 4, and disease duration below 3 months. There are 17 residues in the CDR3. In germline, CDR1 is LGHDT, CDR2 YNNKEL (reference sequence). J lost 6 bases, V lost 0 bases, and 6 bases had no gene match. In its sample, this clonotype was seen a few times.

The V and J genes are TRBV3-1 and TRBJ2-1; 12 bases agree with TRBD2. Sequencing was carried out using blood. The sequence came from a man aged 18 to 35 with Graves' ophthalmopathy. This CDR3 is CASSQDLTSGGPNEQFF. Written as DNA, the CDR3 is TGTGCCAGCAGCCAAGATCTGACTAGCGGGGGCCCCAATGAGCAGTTCTTC.